A single sample is the source of the 13 T cell receptor beta chains below, sequenced in a study of blood T cell repertoires in COVID-19. Assay used: immunoSEQ multiplex PCR; TCRdb lists only in-frame clones, some missing. The sample holds around 67,000 clones, approximately 82% seen once. Input material: peripheral blood. The receptors were gathered from a man aged 50-60 years with active COVID-19.

V usage is TRBV18 and J usage is TRBJ2-1, with D possibly being TRBD1 (6 bases). This CDR3 comprises 13 residues. The V end was cut by 2 bases, the J end by 8 bases, with 10 bases between. CDR1 and CDR2 (germline): KGHSH, LQKENI. The CDR3 is CASSPTGNHEQFF. As DNA, the CDR3 is TGTGCCAGCTCACCAACAGGGAACCATGAGCAGTTCTTC.

This sequence joins TRBV27 and TRBJ2-1, with 11 positions matching TRBD2. The germline gives CDR1 MNHEY, CDR2 SMNVEV (reference sequence). This CDR3 is built from 15 residues. The J segment lost 13 bases and the V segment lost 4 bases, leaving 12 bases of the junction unmatched. CDR3 protein: CASSSTSGVTMRQFF. The CDR3 region has the DNA TGTGCCAGCAGTTCGACTAGCGGGGTTACAATGAGACAGTTCTTC.

The rearrangement uses TRBV5-1 and TRBJ2-3; no reliable D call. This CDR3 has 16 amino acids. Trimming took off 0 bases at V and 0 bases at J, with 11 bases between the two ends. Looked up from germline, CDR1 is SGHRS and CDR2 is YFSETQ. CDR3 DNA: TGCGCCAGCAGCTTGGGTTGGGCGACGAGCACAGATACGCAGTATTTT. Its protein is CASSLGWATSTDTQYF.

The J gene is TRBJ2-7, the V gene TRBV5-1, with TRBD2 identical over 14 bases. J lost 2 bases, V lost 4 bases, and 8 bases had no gene match. Germline V gene sequence: CDR1 SGHRS, CDR2 YFSETQ. This CDR3 contains 17 residues. This CDR3 is CASSQGLAGVVPYEQYF. DNA of the CDR3: TGCGCCAGCAGCCAGGGACTAGCGGGAGTCGTGCCCTACGAGCAGTACTTC.

V and J are TRBV12-3 or TRBV12-4 and TRBJ1-5; possibly TRBD1 for D (5 bases). The germline V and J ends were trimmed by 1 base and 9 bases, with 7 bases remaining between them. The CDR3 is 12 amino acids. CDR3: CASSLVQGPQHF. The CDR3 DNA is TGTGCCAGCAGTTTAGTGCAGGGGCCCCAGCATTTT.

The sample holds one count of this clone. V is TRBV3-1 (or the pseudogene TRBV3-2) and J is TRBJ2-7, with 8 nucleotides matching TRBD1. This CDR3 has 16 amino acids. V trimming: 4 bases; J trimming: 3 bases; junction bases outside the gene matches: 11. The V gene's germline CDR1 is LGHDT and CDR2 YNNKEL (reference sequence). The CDR3 bases are TGTGCCAGCAGCCTTTCTTCGGACAGGGTTCTCTACGAGCAGTACTTC. Amino acids: CASSLSSDRVLYEQYF.

This sequence joins TRBV2 and TRBJ2-4; D might be TRBD2 (7 bases). Germline CDR1 SNHLY, CDR2 FYNNEI. V lost 11 bases, J lost 15 bases, and 20 bases lay in between. This CDR3 has 11 residues. Here the CDR3 DNA reads TGTGCCGGGAACAGGGAGGGCGAGTCGTACTTC. Translating it yields CAGNREGESYF.

The chain joins TRBV18 to TRBJ2-2; 10 positions agree with TRBD2. This CDR3 has 15 amino acids. The germline V gene encodes CDR1 KGHSH and CDR2 LQKENI. Germline trimming cut 6 bases from V and 3 bases from J; bases unmatched to any gene: 4. The DNA of the CDR3 is TGTGCCAGCTCCCAACTAGCGGGGTACACCGGGGAGCTGTTTTTT. Its translation: CASSQLAGYTGELFF.

The rearrangement joins TRBV29-1 to TRBJ1-1; D is possibly TRBD1 (5 bases). CDR1 is SQVTM, CDR2 ANQGSEA, per germline. V was pared by 6 bases and J by 4 bases, with 18 bases between. The CDR3 contains 14 residues. CDR3 nucleotides: TGCAGCGTCTTCCCGGGGGGTAGTGGCACTGAAGCTTTCTTT. Amino acid sequence: CSVFPGGSGTEAFF.

CDR3 sequence reads: CATSRDVGGGQYQETQYF. The CDR3 DNA sequence: TGTGCCACCAGCAGAGATGTTGGCGGGGGGCAGTACCAAGAGACCCAGTACTTC. This sequence joins TRBV15 and TRBJ2-5; 8 bases are shared with TRBD2. J gave up 0 bases and V 0 bases, and 9 bases lay outside the gene matches. The germline CDR1 and CDR2 sequences are LNHNV and YYDKDF (reference sequence). The CDR3 covers 18 residues.

The chain carries TRBV7-9 and TRBJ2-1, with D possibly being TRBD2 (5 bases). This CDR3 contains 11 residues. CDR1 SEHNR and CDR2 FQNEAQ come from the germline V gene (reference sequence). V lost 8 bases, J lost 9 bases, and 11 bases lay in between. CDR3 DNA: TGTGCCAGCGGGCAGAGCGGTGAGCAGTTCTTC. Its protein product is CASGQSGEQFF.

V usage is TRBV11-2 and J usage is TRBJ2-7, with D perhaps TRBD2 (6 bases). V lost 2 bases and J lost 4, with 12 bases in between. Germline CDR1 reads SGHAT; CDR2 reads FQNNGV. The CDR3 has 14 residues. CDR3 loop: CASSLIRGKYEQYF. The CDR3 region has the DNA TGTGCCAGCAGCTTAATTCGGGGGAAGTACGAGCAGTACTTC. Using reference TRBV11-2 and TRBJ2-7 for the parts outside the CDR3, the full variable domain is EAGVAQSPRYKIIEKRQSVAFWCNPISGHATLYWYQQILGQGPKLLIQFQNNGVVDDSQLPKDRFSAERLKGVDSTLKIQPAKLEDSAVYLCASSLIRGKYEQYFGPGTRLTVT.

The CDR3 DNA is TGCGCCAGCAGCTTATCCGCGGCCACTAACACAGATACGCAGTATTTT. Its translation: CASSLSAATNTDTQYF. The chain recombines TRBV5-1 with TRBJ2-3; D is undetermined. Germline V CDR1 and CDR2: SGHRS, YFSETQ. Trimming shortened V by 2 bases and J by 2 bases, and 15 bases separated the two germline ends. The CDR3 is 16 residues long.